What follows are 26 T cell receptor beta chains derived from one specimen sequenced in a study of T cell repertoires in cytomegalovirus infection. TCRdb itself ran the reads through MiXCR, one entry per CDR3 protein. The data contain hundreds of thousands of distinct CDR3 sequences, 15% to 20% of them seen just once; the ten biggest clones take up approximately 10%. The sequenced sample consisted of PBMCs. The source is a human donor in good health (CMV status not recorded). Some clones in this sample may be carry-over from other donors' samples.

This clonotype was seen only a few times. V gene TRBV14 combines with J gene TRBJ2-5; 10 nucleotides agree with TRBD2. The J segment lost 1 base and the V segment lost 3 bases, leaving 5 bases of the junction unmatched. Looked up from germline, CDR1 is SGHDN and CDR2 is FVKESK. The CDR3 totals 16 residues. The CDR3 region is CASSQTLAGRQETQYF. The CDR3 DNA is TGTGCCAGCAGCCAGACACTAGCGGGGCGCCAAGAGACCCAGTACTTC.

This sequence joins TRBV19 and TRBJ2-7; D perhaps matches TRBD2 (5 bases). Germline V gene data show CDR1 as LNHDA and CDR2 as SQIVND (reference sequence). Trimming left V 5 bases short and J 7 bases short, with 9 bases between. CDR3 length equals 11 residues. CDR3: CASSERQEQYF. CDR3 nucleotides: TGTGCCAGTAGTGAGCGGCAGGAGCAGTACTTC.

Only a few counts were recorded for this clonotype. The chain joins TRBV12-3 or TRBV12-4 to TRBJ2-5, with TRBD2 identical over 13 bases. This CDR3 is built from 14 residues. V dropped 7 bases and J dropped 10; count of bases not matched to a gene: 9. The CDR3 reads CASTKGLAGSDQYF. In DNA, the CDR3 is TGTGCCAGCACTAAGGGACTAGCGGGATCGGACCAGTACTTC.

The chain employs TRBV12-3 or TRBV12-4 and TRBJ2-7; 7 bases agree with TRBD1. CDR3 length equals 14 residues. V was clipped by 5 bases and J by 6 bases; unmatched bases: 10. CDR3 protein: CASSLGQAKPEQYF. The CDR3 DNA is TGTGCCAGCAGTCTAGGACAGGCCAAGCCCGAGCAGTACTTC.

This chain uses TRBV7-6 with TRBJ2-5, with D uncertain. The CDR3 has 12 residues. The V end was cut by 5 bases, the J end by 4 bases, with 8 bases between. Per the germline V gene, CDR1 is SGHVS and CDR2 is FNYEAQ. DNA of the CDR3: TGTGCCAGCAGCCCCCCTCCAGAGACCCAGTACTTC. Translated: CASSPPPETQYF.

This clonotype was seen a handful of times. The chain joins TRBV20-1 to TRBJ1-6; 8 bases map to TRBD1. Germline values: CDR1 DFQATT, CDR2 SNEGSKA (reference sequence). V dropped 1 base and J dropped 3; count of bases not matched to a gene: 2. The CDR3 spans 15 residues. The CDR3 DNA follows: TGCAGTGCTAGAGGGACAGGGATCTATAATTCACCCCTCCACTTT. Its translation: CSARGTGIYNSPLHF.

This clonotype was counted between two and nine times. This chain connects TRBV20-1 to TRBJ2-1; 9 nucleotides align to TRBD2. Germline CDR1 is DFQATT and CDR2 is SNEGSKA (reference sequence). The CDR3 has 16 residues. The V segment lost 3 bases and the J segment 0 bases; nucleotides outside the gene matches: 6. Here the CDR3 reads CSASSQAGGSYNEQFF. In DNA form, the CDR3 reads TGCAGTGCTAGTTCACAAGCGGGAGGCTCCTACAATGAGCAGTTCTTC.

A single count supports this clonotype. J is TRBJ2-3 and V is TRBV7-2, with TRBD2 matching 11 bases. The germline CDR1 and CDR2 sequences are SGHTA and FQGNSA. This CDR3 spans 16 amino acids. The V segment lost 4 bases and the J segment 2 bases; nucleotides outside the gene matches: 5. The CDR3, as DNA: TGTGCCAGCAGCTCCCCTAGCGGGGGGTTCACAGATACGCAGTATTTT. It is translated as CASSSPSGGFTDTQYF.

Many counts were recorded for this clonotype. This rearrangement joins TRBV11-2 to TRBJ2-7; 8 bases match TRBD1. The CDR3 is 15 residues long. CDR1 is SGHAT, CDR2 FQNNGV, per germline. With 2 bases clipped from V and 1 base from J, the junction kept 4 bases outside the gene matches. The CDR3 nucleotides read TGTGCCAGCAGCTTACTCCGGACAGGGTCCTACGAGCAGTACTTC. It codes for CASSLLRTGSYEQYF.

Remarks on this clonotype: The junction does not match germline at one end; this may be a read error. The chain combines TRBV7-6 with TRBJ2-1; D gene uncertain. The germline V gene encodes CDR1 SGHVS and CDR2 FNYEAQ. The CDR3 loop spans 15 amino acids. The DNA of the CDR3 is TGTGCCAGCGGGCTTCACAGCGACTCCTACAATGAGCAGCTCTTC. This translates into CASGLHSDSYNEQLF.

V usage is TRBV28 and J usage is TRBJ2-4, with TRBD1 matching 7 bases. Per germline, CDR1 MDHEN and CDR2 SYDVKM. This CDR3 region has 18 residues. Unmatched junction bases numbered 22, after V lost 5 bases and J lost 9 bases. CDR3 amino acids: CASSPQTGTVSAKGIQYF. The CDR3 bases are TGTGCCAGCAGTCCTCAGACAGGGACGGTTTCGGCAAAGGGCATTCAGTACTTC.

In DNA form, the CDR3 reads TGTGCCAGCAGTTACCAAGTCGGGACAGGGGTTCAGCCCCAGCATTTT. This sequence encodes CASSYQVGTGVQPQHF. V gene TRBV6-6 combines with J gene TRBJ1-5; TRBD1 aligns across 10 bases. The CDR3 is 16 amino acids. V dropped 2 bases and J dropped 6; count of bases not matched to a gene: 7. Per germline, CDR1 MNHNY and CDR2 SVGAGI (reference sequence).

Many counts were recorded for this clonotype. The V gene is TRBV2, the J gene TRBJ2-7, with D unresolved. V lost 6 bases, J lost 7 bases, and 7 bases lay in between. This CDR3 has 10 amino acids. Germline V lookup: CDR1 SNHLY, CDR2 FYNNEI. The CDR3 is CASRGKEQYF. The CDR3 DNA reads TGTGCCAGCAGGGGAAAAGAGCAGTACTTC.

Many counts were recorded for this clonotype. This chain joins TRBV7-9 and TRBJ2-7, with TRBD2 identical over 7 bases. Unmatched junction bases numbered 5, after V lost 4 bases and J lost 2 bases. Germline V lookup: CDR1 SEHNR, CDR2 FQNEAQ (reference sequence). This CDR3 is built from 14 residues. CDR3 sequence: CASSSPSGPYEQYF. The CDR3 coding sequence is TGTGCCAGCAGCTCACCTAGCGGCCCCTACGAGCAGTACTTC.

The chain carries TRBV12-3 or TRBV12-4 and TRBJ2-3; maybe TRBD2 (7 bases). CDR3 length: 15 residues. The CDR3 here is CALSGGRSSTDTQYF. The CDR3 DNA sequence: TGTGCTTTGTCGGGGGGCCGGTCGAGCACAGATACGCAGTATTTT.

CDR3 residues: CASSFDSRDRVGSQETQYF. CDR3 nucleotide sequence: TGTGCCAGCAGTTTCGACTCCCGGGACAGGGTAGGGTCCCAAGAGACCCAGTACTTC. The rearrangement uses TRBV6-6 and TRBJ2-5; 9 bases agree with TRBD1. The CDR3 totals 19 residues. The germline CDR1 and CDR2 sequences are MNHNY and SVGAGI (reference sequence). V trimming: 4 bases; J trimming: 1 base; junction bases outside the gene matches: 16.

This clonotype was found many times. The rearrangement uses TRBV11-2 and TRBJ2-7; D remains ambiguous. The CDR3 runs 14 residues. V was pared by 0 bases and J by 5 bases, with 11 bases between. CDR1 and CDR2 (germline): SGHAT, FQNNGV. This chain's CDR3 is CASSLEGNSHEQYF. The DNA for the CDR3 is TGTGCCAGCAGCTTAGAGGGGAATTCCCACGAGCAGTACTTC.

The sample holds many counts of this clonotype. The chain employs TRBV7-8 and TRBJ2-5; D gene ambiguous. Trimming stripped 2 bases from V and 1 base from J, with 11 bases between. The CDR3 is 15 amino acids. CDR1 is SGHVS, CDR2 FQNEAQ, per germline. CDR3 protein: CASSLRSQAQETQYF. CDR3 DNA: TGTGCCAGCAGCTTAAGGTCCCAGGCCCAAGAGACCCAGTACTTC.

The DNA of the CDR3 is TGTGCCAGCTCACCGCCCGGGGCCCAGGAGCAGTACTTC. Translating it yields CASSPPGAQEQYF. This chain uses TRBV18 with TRBJ2-7, with D tentatively TRBD1 or TRBD2 (5 bases each). Trimming stripped 3 bases from V and 7 bases from J, with 13 bases between. The CDR3 is 13 residues long. Looked up from germline, CDR1 is KGHSH and CDR2 is LQKENI. Together with reference TRBV18 and TRBJ2-7, the CDR3 gives the full variable domain: NAGVMQNPRHLVRRRGQEARLRCSPMKGHSHVYWYRQLPEEGLKFMVYLQKENIIDESGMPKERFSAEFPKEGPSILRIQQVVRGDSAAYFCASSPPGAQEQYFGPGTRLTVT.

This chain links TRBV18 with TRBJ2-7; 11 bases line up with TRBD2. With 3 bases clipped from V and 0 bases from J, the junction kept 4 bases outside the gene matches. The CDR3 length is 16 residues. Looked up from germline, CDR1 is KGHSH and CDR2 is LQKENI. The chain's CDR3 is CASSPQTSGVSYEQYF. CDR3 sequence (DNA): TGTGCCAGCTCACCTCAGACTAGCGGGGTCTCCTACGAGCAGTACTTC.

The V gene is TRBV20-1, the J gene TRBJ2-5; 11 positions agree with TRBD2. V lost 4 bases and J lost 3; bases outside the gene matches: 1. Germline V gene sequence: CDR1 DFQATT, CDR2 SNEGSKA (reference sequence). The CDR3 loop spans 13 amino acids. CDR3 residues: CSATLAGEETQYF. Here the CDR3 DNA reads TGCAGTGCTACACTAGCGGGAGAAGAGACCCAGTACTTC.

CDR3 region: CASSYATGDYGYTF. The CDR3 DNA reads TGTGCCAGCAGTTACGCGACAGGGGACTATGGCTACACCTTC. The V gene is TRBV6-6, the J gene TRBJ1-2; 8 bases are shared with TRBD1. The CDR3 covers 14 residues. Trimming cost V 2 bases and J 3 bases; bases outside gene matches: 2. CDR1 MNHNY and CDR2 SVGAGI come from the germline V gene (reference sequence).

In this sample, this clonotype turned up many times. Here the CDR3 DNA reads TGTGCCAGCAGTCGTACAGGGGGCAACGAGCAGTACTTC. This translates into CASSRTGGNEQYF. The rearrangement uses TRBV6-6 and TRBJ2-7, with 9 bases lining up with TRBD1. The length of the CDR3 is 13 residues. V was pared by 5 bases and J by 5 bases, with 4 bases of the junction left unmatched. Looked up from germline, CDR1 is MNHNY and CDR2 is SVGAGI (reference sequence).

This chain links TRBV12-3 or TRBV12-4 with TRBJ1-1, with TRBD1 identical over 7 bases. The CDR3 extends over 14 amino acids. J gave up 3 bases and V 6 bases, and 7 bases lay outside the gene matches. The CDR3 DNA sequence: TGTGCCAGCAGAGAGGGACAGCCTTACACTGAAGCTTTCTTT. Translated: CASREGQPYTEAFF.

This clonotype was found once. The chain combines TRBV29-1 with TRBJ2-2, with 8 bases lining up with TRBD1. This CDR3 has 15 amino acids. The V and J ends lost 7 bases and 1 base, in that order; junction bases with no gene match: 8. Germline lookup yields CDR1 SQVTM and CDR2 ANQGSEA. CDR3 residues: CSAGTGGLNTGELFF. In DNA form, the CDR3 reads TGCAGCGCCGGTACAGGGGGATTGAACACCGGGGAGCTGTTTTTT.

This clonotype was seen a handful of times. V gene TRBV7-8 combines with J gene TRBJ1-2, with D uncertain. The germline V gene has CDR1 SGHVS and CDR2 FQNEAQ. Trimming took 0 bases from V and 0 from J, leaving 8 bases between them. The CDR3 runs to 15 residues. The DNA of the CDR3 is TGTGCCAGCAGCTTAGCCGCACCTTCTAACTATGGCTACACCTTC. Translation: CASSLAAPSNYGYTF.